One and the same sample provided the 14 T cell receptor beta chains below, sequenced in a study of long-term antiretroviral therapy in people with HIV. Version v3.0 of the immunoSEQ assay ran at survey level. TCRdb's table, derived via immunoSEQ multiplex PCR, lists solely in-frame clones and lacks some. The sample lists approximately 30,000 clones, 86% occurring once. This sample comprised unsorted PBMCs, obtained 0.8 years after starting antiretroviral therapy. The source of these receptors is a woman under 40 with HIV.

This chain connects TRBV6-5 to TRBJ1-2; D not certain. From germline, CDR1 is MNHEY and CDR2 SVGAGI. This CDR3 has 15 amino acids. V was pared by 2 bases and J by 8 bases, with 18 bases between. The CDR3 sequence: CASSYAVSGPGGYTF. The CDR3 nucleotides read TGTGCCAGCAGTTACGCGGTCAGCGGGCCCGGCGGCTACACCTTC.

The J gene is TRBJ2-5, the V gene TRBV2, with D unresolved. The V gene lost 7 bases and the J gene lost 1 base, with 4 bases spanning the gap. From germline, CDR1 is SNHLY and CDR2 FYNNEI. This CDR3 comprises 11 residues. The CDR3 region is CASNTQETQYF. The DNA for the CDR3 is TGTGCCAGCAACACCCAAGAGACCCAGTACTTC.

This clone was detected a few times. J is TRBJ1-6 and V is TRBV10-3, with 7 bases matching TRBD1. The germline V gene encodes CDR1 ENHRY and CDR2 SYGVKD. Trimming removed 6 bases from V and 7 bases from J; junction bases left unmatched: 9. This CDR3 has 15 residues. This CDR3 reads CAIREGAQDNSPLHF. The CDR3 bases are TGTGCCATCAGAGAGGGGGCGCAGGACAATTCACCCCTCCACTTT.

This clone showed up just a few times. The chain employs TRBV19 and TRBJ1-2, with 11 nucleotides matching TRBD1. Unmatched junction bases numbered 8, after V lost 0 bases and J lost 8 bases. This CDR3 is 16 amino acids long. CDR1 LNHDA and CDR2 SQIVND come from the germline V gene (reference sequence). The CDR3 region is CASSIERTGGRQGYTF. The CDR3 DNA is TGTGCCAGTAGTATAGAACGGACAGGGGGCCGTCAGGGCTACACCTTC.

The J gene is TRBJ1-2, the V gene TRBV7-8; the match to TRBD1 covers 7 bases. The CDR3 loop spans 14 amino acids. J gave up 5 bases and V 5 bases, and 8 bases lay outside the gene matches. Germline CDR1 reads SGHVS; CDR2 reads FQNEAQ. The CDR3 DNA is TGTGCCAGCAGCGCTGAGGGGGCGTTATATGGCTACACCTTC. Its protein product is CASSAEGALYGYTF.

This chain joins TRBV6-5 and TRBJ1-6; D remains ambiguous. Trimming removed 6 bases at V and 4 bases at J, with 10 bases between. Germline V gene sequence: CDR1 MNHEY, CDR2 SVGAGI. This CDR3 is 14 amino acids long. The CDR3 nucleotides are TGTGCCAGCAGCTCCTTGACTTATAATTCACCCCTCCACTTT. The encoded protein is CASSSLTYNSPLHF.

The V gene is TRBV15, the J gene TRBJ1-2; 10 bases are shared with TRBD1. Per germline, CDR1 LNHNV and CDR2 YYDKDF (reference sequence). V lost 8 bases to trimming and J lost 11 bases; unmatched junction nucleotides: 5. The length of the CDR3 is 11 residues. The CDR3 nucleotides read TGTGCCACCGGGACAGGGGTCAGGTACACCTTC. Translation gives CATGTGVRYTF. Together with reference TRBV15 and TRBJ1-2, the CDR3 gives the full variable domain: DAMVIQNPRYQVTQFGKPVTLSCSQTLNHNVMYWYQQKSSQAPKLLFHYYDKDFNNEADTPDNFQSRRPNTSFCFLDIRSPGLGDTAMYLCATGTGVRYTFGSGTRLTVV.

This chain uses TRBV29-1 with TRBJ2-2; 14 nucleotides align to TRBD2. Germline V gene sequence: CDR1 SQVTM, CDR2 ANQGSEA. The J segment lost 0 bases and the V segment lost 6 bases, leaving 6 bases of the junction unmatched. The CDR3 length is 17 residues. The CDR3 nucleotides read TGCAGCGTAGCCGGGACTAGCGGGGGAGCGAACACCGGGGAGCTGTTTTTT. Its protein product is CSVAGTSGGANTGELFF.

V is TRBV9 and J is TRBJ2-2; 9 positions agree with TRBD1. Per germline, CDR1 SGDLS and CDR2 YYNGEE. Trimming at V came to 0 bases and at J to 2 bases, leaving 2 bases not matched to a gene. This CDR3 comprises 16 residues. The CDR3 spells CASSVGTGVNTGELFF. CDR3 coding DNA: TGTGCCAGCAGCGTAGGGACAGGGGTCAACACCGGGGAGCTGTTTTTT.

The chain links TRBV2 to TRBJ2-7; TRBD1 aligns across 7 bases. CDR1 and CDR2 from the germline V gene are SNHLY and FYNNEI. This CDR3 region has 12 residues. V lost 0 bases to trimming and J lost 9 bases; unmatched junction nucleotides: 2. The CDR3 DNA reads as TGTGCCAGCAGTGAAGCGAGGGGGCCGCAGTACGTC. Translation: CASSEARGPQYV.

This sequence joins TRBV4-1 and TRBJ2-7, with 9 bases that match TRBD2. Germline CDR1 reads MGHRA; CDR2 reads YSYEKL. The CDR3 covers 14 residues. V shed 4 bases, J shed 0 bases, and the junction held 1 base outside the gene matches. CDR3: CASSRLADSYEQYF. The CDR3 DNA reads TGCGCCAGCAGCCGACTAGCGGACTCCTACGAGCAGTACTTC.

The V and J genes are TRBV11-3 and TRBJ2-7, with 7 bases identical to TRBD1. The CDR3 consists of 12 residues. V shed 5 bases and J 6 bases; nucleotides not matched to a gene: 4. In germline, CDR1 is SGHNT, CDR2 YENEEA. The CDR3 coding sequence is TGTGCCAGCAGCCCAGGGACAGCCGAGCAGTACTTC. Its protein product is CASSPGTAEQYF.

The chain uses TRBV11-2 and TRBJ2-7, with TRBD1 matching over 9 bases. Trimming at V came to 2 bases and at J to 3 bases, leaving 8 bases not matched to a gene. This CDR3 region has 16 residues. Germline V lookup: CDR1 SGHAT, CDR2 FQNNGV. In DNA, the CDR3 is TGTGCCAGCAGCTTACTTCCGGGACAGGGACACTACGAGCAGTACTTC. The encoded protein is CASSLLPGQGHYEQYF. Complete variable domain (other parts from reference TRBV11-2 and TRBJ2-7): EAGVAQSPRYKIIEKRQSVAFWCNPISGHATLYWYQQILGQGPKLLIQFQNNGVVDDSQLPKDRFSAERLKGVDSTLKIQPAKLEDSAVYLCASSLLPGQGHYEQYFGPGTRLTVT.

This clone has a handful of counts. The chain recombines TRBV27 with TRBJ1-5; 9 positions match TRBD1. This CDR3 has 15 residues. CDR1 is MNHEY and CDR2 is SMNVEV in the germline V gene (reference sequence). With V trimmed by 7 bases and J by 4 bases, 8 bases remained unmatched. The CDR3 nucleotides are TGTGCCAGCAAGGGCACAGGGGGCTTTAATCAGCCCCAGCATTTT. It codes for CASKGTGGFNQPQHF.